These 22 T cell receptor beta chains originate from one sample sequenced in a study of shared clonotypes between healthy human individuals. Repertoires were generated with immunoSEQ multiplex PCR, while TCRdb's copy carries only in-frame clones and drops some. The sample holds 980,000 or so clones; approximately 80% are singletons and the top ten take about 1.5%. The sample taken for sequencing was memory CD4+ T cells sorted from blood. The subset is: CD45RA-negative fraction. The receptors here all came from a man aged 18 to 30 in good health.

The chain recombines TRBV10-2 with TRBJ1-6; D perhaps matches TRBD1 (5 bases). Germline V gene lookup returns CDR1 WSHSY and CDR2 SAAADI. This CDR3 region has 15 residues. Trimming took off 2 bases at V and 14 bases at J, with 19 bases between the two ends. DNA for the CDR3: TGCGCCAGCAGTGAGGCGGGGGAATCCCGTAAGTCCCTCCACTTT. This encodes CASSEAGESRKSLHF.

Comment on this clone: This CDR3 is also generated by other DNA sequences in the sample. V is TRBV2 and J is TRBJ1-5, with D hard to call. This CDR3 is built from 13 residues. Looked up from germline, CDR1 is SNHLY and CDR2 is FYNNEI. V shed 6 bases and J shed 0 bases, with 6 bases lying between them. The CDR3 sequence: CASRGYSNQPQHF. The CDR3 DNA is TGTGCCAGCAGGGGATATAGCAATCAGCCCCAGCATTTT.

The CDR3 coding sequence is TGTGCCAGCTCACCACCGTGGGCTAGTGGGGGAAGCACAGATACGCAGTATTTT. Protein sequence: CASSPPWASGGSTDTQYF. The chain combines TRBV18 with TRBJ2-3; D could derive from TRBD1 or TRBD2 (5 bases each). Between the trimmed V and J ends, which lost 0 bases and 0 bases, there was a span of 16 bases. From germline, CDR1 is KGHSH and CDR2 LQKENI. CDR3 length equals 18 residues.

This clone was seen only a few times. The J gene is TRBJ1-1, the V gene TRBV11-2; 11 nucleotides align to TRBD1. In germline, CDR1 is SGHAT, CDR2 FQNNGV. V lost 5 bases to trimming and J lost 4 bases; unmatched junction nucleotides: 3. The CDR3 length is 14 residues. This CDR3 reads CASSGQGASTEAFF. Here the CDR3 DNA reads TGTGCCAGCAGCGGACAGGGGGCGAGCACTGAAGCTTTCTTT.

J is TRBJ2-1 and V is TRBV13; 7 bases fit TRBD2. After removal of 0 bases from V and 7 bases from J, the junction contained 0 bases not matched to a gene. Germline loops: CDR1 PRHDT, CDR2 FYEKMQ (reference sequence). The CDR3 runs 13 residues. CDR3 sequence: CASSLGGGNEQFF. DNA of the CDR3: TGTGCCAGCAGCTTAGGGGGAGGGAATGAGCAGTTCTTC.

The table lists this clone with a few counts. V usage is TRBV30 and J usage is TRBJ2-1, with D perhaps matching TRBD1 or TRBD2 (5 bases each). The CDR3 is 14 residues long. The germline CDR1 and CDR2 sequences are GTSNPN and SVGIG (reference sequence). V lost 0 bases to trimming and J lost 6 bases, with 12 bases between them. The CDR3 protein is CAWSVGQGPNEQFF. DNA for the CDR3: TGTGCCTGGAGTGTAGGGCAGGGACCCAATGAGCAGTTCTTC.

CDR3 bases: TGCAGCCCGGGAACAGGCAATGAGCAGTTCTTC. The encoded protein is CSPGTGNEQFF. The V gene is TRBV20-1, the J gene TRBJ2-1, with D perhaps TRBD1 or TRBD2 (5 bases each). The CDR3 length is 11 residues. Germline CDR1 reads DFQATT; CDR2 reads SNEGSKA (reference sequence).

V gene TRBV7-9 combines with J gene TRBJ1-2, with D possibly TRBD1 on 5 matching bases. The CDR3 spans 13 residues. Trimming shortened V by 4 bases and J by 3 bases, and 9 bases separated the two germline ends. In germline, CDR1 is SEHNR, CDR2 FQNEAQ (reference sequence). Written as DNA, the CDR3 is TGTGCCAGCAGCTACGACAGCTACTATGGCTACACCTTC. Encoded protein: CASSYDSYYGYTF. The complete variable domain, with remaining parts taken from reference TRBV7-9 and TRBJ1-2, reads DTGVSQNPRHKITKRGQNVTFRCDPISEHNRLYWYRQTLGQGPEFLTYFQNEAQLEKSRLLSDRFSAERPKGSFSTLEIQRTEQGDSAMYLCASSYDSYYGYTFGSGTRLTVV.

A remark on this clone: Just one base apart from a much larger clone, this may be a read error. The same CDR3 also results from other DNA sequences found in this sample. CDR3 in amino acids: CASSSGQGAYNEQFF. CDR3 bases: TGTGCCAGCAGCTCCGGACAGGGGGCATACAATGAGCAGTTCTTC. This sequence joins TRBV5-4 and TRBJ2-1; 11 nucleotides agree with TRBD1. Trimming took 3 bases from V and 4 from J; bases not matched to a gene: 3. The CDR3 has 15 amino acids. In germline, CDR1 is SGHNT, CDR2 YYREEE (reference sequence). The whole variable domain, filled in from reference TRBV5-4 and TRBJ2-1, reads ETGVTQSPTHLIKTRGQQVTLRCSSQSGHNTVSWYQQALGQGPQFIFQYYREEENGRGNFPPRFSGLQFPNYSSELNVNALELDDSALYLCASSSGQGAYNEQFFGPGTRLTVL.

The gene calls are TRBV3-2 and TRBJ2-1; TRBD1, the table's D call, was not compared with the DNA. TRBV3-2 is termed a pseudogene. The CDR3 contains 9 residues. This CDR3 is CASPRALFF. The CDR3 nucleotides read TGTGCCAGCCCCAGGGCGCTATTCTTC.

V usage is TRBV5-6 and J usage is TRBJ2-5; tentatively, D is TRBD1 (6 bases). Looked up from germline, CDR1 is SGHDT and CDR2 is YYEEEE. Between the trimmed V and J ends, which lost 9 bases and 9 bases, there was a span of 24 bases. This CDR3 region has 14 residues. In DNA form, the CDR3 reads TGTGCCACCTCTCCGGGTGGGGGCCTTAGGGCCCAGTACTTC. It translates to CATSPGGGLRAQYF.

The chain couples TRBV5-8 to TRBJ1-5; 9 nucleotides line up with TRBD1. CDR3 length: 16 residues. The J segment lost 4 bases and the V segment lost 4 bases, leaving 9 bases of the junction unmatched. Germline lookup yields CDR1 SGHTS and CDR2 YDEGEE. The CDR3 is CASSLQPGTGNQPQHF. The CDR3 nucleotides read TGTGCCAGCAGCCTACAACCCGGGACAGGGAATCAGCCCCAGCATTTT.

This chain links TRBV7-9 with TRBJ2-7; tentative D call: TRBD2 (5 bases). Per germline, CDR1 SEHNR and CDR2 FQNEAQ (reference sequence). This CDR3 has 11 amino acids. Trimming left V 4 bases short and J 5 bases short, with 6 bases between. This CDR3 is CASSYSDEQYF. For the CDR3, the DNA is TGTGCCAGCAGCTATAGCGACGAGCAGTACTTC.

This clone was detected only a few times. V gene TRBV6-5 combines with J gene TRBJ1-2; a possible D gene is TRBD1 (5 bases). This CDR3 region has 15 residues. Trimming left V 6 bases short and J 4 bases short, with 18 bases between. Germline V gives CDR1 MNHEY, CDR2 SVGAGI. CDR3 sequence (DNA): TGTGCCAGCAGCCCCGGGGCCAGGTCTGGCTATGGCTACACCTTC. It specifies CASSPGARSGYGYTF.

This chain connects TRBV27 to TRBJ2-7; 7 bases line up with TRBD1. The CDR3 runs 13 residues. With V trimmed by 6 bases and J by 3 bases, 5 bases remained unmatched. CDR1 is MNHEY, CDR2 SMNVEV, per germline (reference sequence). The CDR3 protein is CASRRQGGYEQYF. DNA for the CDR3: TGTGCCAGCAGGAGACAGGGTGGCTACGAGCAGTACTTC.

The rearrangement links TRBV4-1 to TRBJ1-2; D is uncertain. This CDR3 comprises 14 residues. Deletions cut 1 base from V and 2 bases from J, with 8 bases between. Per the germline V gene, CDR1 is MGHRA and CDR2 is YSYEKL. The CDR3 DNA sequence: TGCGCCAGCAGCCAAGGGGTACAGAACTATGGCTACACCTTC. Translating gives CASSQGVQNYGYTF.

This clone was found a few times. J is TRBJ2-2 and V is TRBV5-4; possible D gene TRBD2, 5 bases. Trimming shortened V by 5 bases and J by 4 bases, and 9 bases separated the two germline ends. Germline assignment: CDR1 SGHNT and CDR2 YYREEE (reference sequence). The CDR3 covers 13 residues. CDR3 loop: CASRPGSTGELFF. DNA of the CDR3: TGTGCCAGCAGACCGGGGAGCACCGGGGAGCTGTTTTTT.

In regard to this clone: Relative to the germline gene, one junction end is altered; a read error may explain this. CDR3 in DNA: TGTGCTAGCAGCTCCGGGTCCACAGATACGCAGTATTTT. It translates to CASSSGSTDTQYF. The V gene is TRBV7-7, the J gene TRBJ2-3; D is undetermined. The germline V gene encodes CDR1 SSHAT and CDR2 FNYEAQ (reference sequence). The CDR3 sequence is 13 residues long. Filled out from reference TRBV7-7 and TRBJ2-3, the complete variable domain reads GAGVSQSPRYKVTKRGQDVTLRCDPISSHATLYWYQQALGQGPEFLTYFNYEAQPDKSGLPSDRFSAERPEGSISTLTIQRTEQRDSAMYRCASSSGSTDTQYFGPGTRLTVL.

J is TRBJ2-5 and V is TRBV5-1, with D perhaps given as TRBD1 or TRBD2 (5 bases each). The CDR3 spans 13 residues. Germline values: CDR1 SGHRS, CDR2 YFSETQ. The V and J ends lost 4 bases and 4 bases respectively, with 11 bases between them. In DNA, the CDR3 is TGCGCCAGCAGCACCGGGGCCAGAGAGACCCAGTACTTC. Its translation is CASSTGARETQYF.

The chain uses TRBV30 and TRBJ2-7; 9 positions match TRBD1. The V and J ends lost 7 bases and 1 base, in that order; junction bases with no gene match: 11. Germline V gene data show CDR1 as GTSNPN and CDR2 as SVGIG (reference sequence). There are 15 residues in the CDR3. The CDR3 region is CAFGTGPLQSYEQYF. The CDR3 DNA sequence: TGTGCCTTCGGGACAGGGCCCTTACAATCCTACGAGCAGTACTTC.

Comment on this clone: The same CDR3 can be traced to other DNA sequences in this sample. The chain employs TRBV29-1 and TRBJ2-3; a possible D gene is TRBD1 (6 bases). Germline assignment: CDR1 SQVTM and CDR2 ANQGSEA. The CDR3 length is 14 residues. V lost 6 bases and J 0 bases, leaving 13 bases between the germline ends. The CDR3, as DNA: TGCAGCGTCCGCCAGGGGTCTAGCACAGATACGCAGTATTTT. Translation gives CSVRQGSSTDTQYF.

At least ten counts were recorded for this clone. J is TRBJ2-2 and V is TRBV2; no definite D call. Per the germline V gene, CDR1 is SNHLY and CDR2 is FYNNEI. Trimming took off 11 bases at V and 7 bases at J, with 17 bases between the two ends. This CDR3 has 13 amino acids. CDR3 protein: CAQRRSGNGELFF. In DNA form, the CDR3 reads TGTGCCCAGCGTCGTTCGGGTAACGGGGAGCTGTTTTTT.